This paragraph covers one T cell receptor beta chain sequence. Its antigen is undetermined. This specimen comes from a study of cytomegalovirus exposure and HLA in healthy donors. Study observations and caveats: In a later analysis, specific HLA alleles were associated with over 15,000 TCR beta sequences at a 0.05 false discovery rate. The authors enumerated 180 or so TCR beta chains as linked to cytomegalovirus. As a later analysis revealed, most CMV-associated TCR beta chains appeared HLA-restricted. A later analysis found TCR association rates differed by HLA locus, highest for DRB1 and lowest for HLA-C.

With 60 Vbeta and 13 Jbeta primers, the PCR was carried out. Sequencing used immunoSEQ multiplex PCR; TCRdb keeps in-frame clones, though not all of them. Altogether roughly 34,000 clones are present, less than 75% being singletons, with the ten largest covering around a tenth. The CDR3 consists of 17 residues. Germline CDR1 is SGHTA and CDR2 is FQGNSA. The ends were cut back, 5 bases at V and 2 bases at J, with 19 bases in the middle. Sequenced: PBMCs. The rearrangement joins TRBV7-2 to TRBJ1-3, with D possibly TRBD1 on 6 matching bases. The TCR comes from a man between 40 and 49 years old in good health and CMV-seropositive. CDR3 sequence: CASSAYGGRYTGNTIYF. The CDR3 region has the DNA TGTGCCAGCAGCGCCTACGGGGGGCGTTATACTGGAAACACCATATATTTT.